The 3 T cell receptor beta chains below come from one sample, sequenced in a study of T cell responses to AZD1222 COVID-19 vaccine. The method was immunoSEQ multiplex PCR; TCRdb's version includes in-frame clones alone and lacks a portion of them. Of some 98,000 clones in the sample, more than 70% were seen once. This sample comprised peripheral blood, obtained 28 days after the second AZD1222 dose. Receptors originate from an adult who received the AZD1222 COVID-19 vaccine.

The chain couples TRBV9 to TRBJ1-1; D gene unclear. This CDR3 has 13 residues. The V end lost 3 bases, the J end lost 5 bases, and 11 bases lay between the germline ends. Germline CDR1 reads SGDLS; CDR2 reads YYNGEE. As DNA, the CDR3 is TGTGCCAGCAGCGCCTACAGCGGGACTGAAGCTTTCTTT. Amino acids: CASSAYSGTEAFF.

J is TRBJ2-7 and V is TRBV29-1; D assignment may be TRBD1 or TRBD2 (5 bases each). The CDR3 has 13 amino acids. The ends were cut back, 4 bases at V and 2 bases at J, with 12 bases in the middle. Germline assignment: CDR1 SQVTM and CDR2 ANQGSEA. The CDR3 DNA sequence: TGCAGCGTTGGTGGGACGGGCCCCTACGAGCAGTACTTC. Translating it yields CSVGGTGPYEQYF.

The chain employs TRBV21-1 and TRBJ1-5. TRBV21-1 represents a pseudogene. The CDR3 sequence is 10 residues long. The CDR3 spells CASKGPASDF. CDR3 in DNA: TGTGCCAGCAAGGGCCCCGCGTCGGATTTT.